This TCR beta chain stems from a study of graft-versus-host responses after intestinal transplantation. The assay was immunoSEQ multiplex PCR, and TCRdb's table has in-frame clones only and misses some. The table lists about 43,000 clones, over 85% of them singletons. The TCR comes from a human patient who received an intestinal transplant, so some T cells may come from the graft donor. Sequenced material: PBMCs, taken approximately 360 days after intestinal transplant.

CDR3 in amino acids: CASSLSGRVRDNEKLFF. The DNA of the CDR3 is TGTGCCAGCAGCTTAAGCGGTAGGGTGCGGGATAATGAAAAACTGTTTTTT. The chain is built from TRBV7-2 and TRBJ1-4; D unresolved. Germline V lookup: CDR1 SGHTA, CDR2 FQGNSA. The CDR3 spans 17 residues. With 2 bases removed from V and 4 bases from J, the gap between germline ends came to 17 bases.